This is a list of T cell receptor beta chains from one sample in a study of beta chain features in type 1 diabetes. Some clones are missing from TCRdb's copy, which holds only in-frame ones; the method was immunoSEQ multiplex PCR. The table records under 400,000 clones, 20% of them present only once. Input material: naive CD4+ T cells from blood. These receptors all stem from a woman under 30 in good health. Each CDR3 is given with its conserved first and last residue. A D gene is named only where the DNA matches it firmly.

v_gene	d_gene	j_gene	CDR3aa
TRBV9	TRBD2	TRBJ2-2	CASSVSGETGELFF
TRBV2	.	TRBJ1-1	CASSPPNTPEAFF
TRBV9	TRBD1	TRBJ1-2	CASSRDSGGYGYTF
TRBV7-2	.	TRBJ1-6	CASSLQGVNSPLHF
TRBV9	TRBD2	TRBJ2-2	CASSVGSGANTGELFF
TRBV29-1	TRBD1	TRBJ1-3	CSVRQGAGNTIYF
TRBV30	.	TRBJ2-2	CAWKSASLNTGELFF
TRBV2	.	TRBJ2-6	CAGRGANVLTF
TRBV28	.	TRBJ2-5	CASFGPGSKETQYF
TRBV20-1	.	TRBJ1-1	CSAPTGVEAFF
TRBV5-4	TRBD2	TRBJ2-1	CASSLALLAGSYNEQFF
TRBV5-4	TRBD1	TRBJ1-2	CASSGTDFDGYTF
TRBV4-2	TRBD1	TRBJ1-5	CASSRDRGNQPQHF
TRBV19	TRBD1	TRBJ1-4	CASNLGQGGKLFF
TRBV7-8	TRBD1	TRBJ2-3	CASSTDRGSDTQYF
TRBV7-6	TRBD1	TRBJ2-5	CASSGRTGKETQYF
TRBV30	TRBD2	TRBJ2-3	CAWSKGLAGSVDTQYF
TRBV1	.	TRBJ2-7	CTSSLRAGPSSYEQYF
TRBV7-6	.	TRBJ1-1	CASRPGYRNTEAFF
TRBV9	.	TRBJ2-1	CASSVDLAYEQFF
TRBV5-4	TRBD1	TRBJ2-1	CASRAGTDAYNEQFF
TRBV7-2	TRBD1	TRBJ1-3	CASSYGTGENTIYF
TRBV5-1	.	TRBJ1-2	CASSPGLRDGYTF
TRBV29-1	TRBD1	TRBJ1-1	CSGGQGENTEAFF